The 15 T cell receptor beta chains presented below share a single source sample, sequenced in a study of shared clonotypes between healthy human individuals. Produced via immunoSEQ multiplex PCR; TCRdb's table is partial and in-frame only. This repertoire shows about 2.1 million clones, 85% to 95% found once; its top ten account for around 1.7%. Terminally differentiated effector memory CD45RA+ cells were excluded from the naive CD8 cells, which were CD45RO-negative and positively selected for CCR7. The sample comprised naive CD8+ T cells from PBMCs. The origin of the receptors is a man aged 18 to 30 in good health. Some clones in this sample may be carry-over from other donors' samples.

The CDR3 region is CASRDSYDQPQHF. CDR3 nucleotide sequence: TGTGCCAGCCGGGACAGCTATGATCAGCCCCAGCATTTT. This chain links TRBV28 with TRBJ1-5; 7 nucleotides match TRBD1. Germline lookup yields CDR1 MDHEN and CDR2 SYDVKM. CDR3 length: 13 amino acids. With V trimmed by 8 bases and J by 5 bases, 6 bases remained unmatched.

This chain connects TRBV9 to TRBJ1-1; D uncertain. V shed 1 base and J shed 5 bases, with 15 bases lying between them. The CDR3 length is 15 residues. In germline, CDR1 is SGDLS, CDR2 YYNGEE. The DNA of the CDR3 is TGTGCCAGCAGCGTATTAGGCGGACCCGGGACTGAAGCTTTCTTT. It encodes CASSVLGGPGTEAFF.

As to this clone: Other nucleotide sequences in the sample specify the same CDR3. The chain has TRBV7-9 and TRBJ2-5, with no clear D. Germline CDR1 SEHNR, CDR2 FQNEAQ (reference sequence). The CDR3 sequence is 11 residues long. Trimming took 5 bases from V and 5 from J, leaving 6 bases between them. The CDR3 DNA is TGTGCCAGCAGCAGACGGGAGACCCAGTACTTC. Amino acid sequence: CASSRRETQYF.

Remarks on this clone: An end of the junction differs from the germline gene, which may be a read error. This sample includes further DNA sequences coding for the same CDR3. CDR3 coding DNA: TGTGCCAGCAGCCTTCAAGAGACCCAGTACTTC. The encoded protein is CASSLQETQYF. This rearrangement joins TRBV5-1 to TRBJ2-5, with no clear D. Germline V gene data show CDR1 as SGHRS and CDR2 as YFSETQ. This CDR3 comprises 11 residues.

With respect to this clone: Other DNA sequences in this specimen translate into the identical CDR3. This chain links TRBV27 with TRBJ2-7; D is unclear. The V gene lost 0 bases and the J gene lost 0 bases, with 6 bases spanning the gap. The CDR3 is 14 residues long. Germline loops: CDR1 MNHEY, CDR2 SMNVEV (reference sequence). CDR3 bases: TGTGCCAGCAGTTTATCCTCAAGCTCCTACGAGCAGTACTTC. As protein: CASSLSSSSYEQYF.

This rearrangement joins TRBV11-2 to TRBJ1-4, with D uncertain. With 5 bases removed from V and 5 bases from J, the gap between germline ends came to 18 bases. The CDR3 consists of 16 residues. Germline loops: CDR1 SGHAT, CDR2 FQNNGV. CDR3 in amino acids: CASSALSGQENEKLFF. Written as DNA, the CDR3 is TGTGCCAGCAGCGCCTTATCGGGCCAGGAGAATGAAAAACTGTTTTTT.

The J gene is TRBJ2-1, the V gene TRBV27; D remains ambiguous. V was clipped by 6 bases and J by 5 bases, with 17 bases between them. This CDR3 is 15 amino acids long. In germline, CDR1 is MNHEY, CDR2 SMNVEV (reference sequence). The chain's CDR3 is CASSLNSRGDNEQFF. Here the CDR3 DNA reads TGTGCCAGCAGCCTAAATAGTCGCGGAGACAATGAGCAGTTCTTC.

This clone was detected once. The genes are TRBV27 and TRBJ1-5; D is uncertain. The CDR3 length is 14 residues. Germline loops: CDR1 MNHEY, CDR2 SMNVEV (reference sequence). V was trimmed by 0 bases and J by 5 bases, leaving 8 bases between them. In nucleotides, the CDR3 is TGTGCCAGCAGTTTATCGGTGGTCGATCAGCCCCAGCATTTT. Translating it yields CASSLSVVDQPQHF.

The J gene is TRBJ2-2, the V gene TRBV4-3; D is possibly TRBD1 (5 bases). Between the trimmed V and J ends, which lost 2 bases and 8 bases, there was a span of 15 bases. Germline V CDR1 and CDR2: LGHNA, YSLEER. The CDR3 covers 15 residues. The CDR3: CASSQLLTGKGELFF. In nucleotides, the CDR3 is TGCGCCAGCAGCCAACTATTAACAGGAAAAGGGGAGCTGTTTTTT.

J is TRBJ2-5 and V is TRBV14, with D perhaps TRBD1 or TRBD2 (5 bases each). Germline V gene sequence: CDR1 SGHDN, CDR2 FVKESK. The CDR3 spans 15 residues. Trimming took 0 bases from V and 3 from J, leaving 11 bases between them. In DNA, the CDR3 is TGTGCCAGCAGCCAAGAGGGACGGATTAAAGAGACCCAGTACTTC. Its protein is CASSQEGRIKETQYF.

This clone was picked up one time. V gene TRBV27 combines with J gene TRBJ2-5; TRBD2 agrees at 9 bases. Trimming cost V 5 bases and J 5 bases; bases outside gene matches: 9. CDR3 length equals 15 residues. Germline V CDR1 and CDR2: MNHEY, SMNVEV (reference sequence). The CDR3 region is CASSLYGTSWETQYF. DNA of the CDR3: TGTGCCAGCAGTCTCTATGGGACTAGCTGGGAGACCCAGTACTTC.

The chain has TRBV27 and TRBJ2-7, with D tentatively TRBD2 (5 bases). Trimming removed 3 bases at V and 2 bases at J, with 14 bases between. The CDR3 loop spans 15 amino acids. CDR1 MNHEY and CDR2 SMNVEV come from the germline V gene (reference sequence). The CDR3 sequence: CASSFGGGPPYEQYF. DNA for the CDR3: TGTGCCAGCAGTTTCGGCGGAGGCCCCCCCTACGAGCAGTACTTC.

The chain has TRBV5-1 and TRBJ2-5, with TRBD2 as a possible D gene (6 bases). The CDR3 has 13 amino acids. Germline V gene sequence: CDR1 SGHRS, CDR2 YFSETQ. V was cut by 5 bases and J by 3 bases, with 11 bases left in between. The CDR3 region has the DNA TGCGCCAGCAGACTAAGACTAGAAGAGACCCAGTACTTC. Translating gives CASRLRLEETQYF.

The J gene is TRBJ1-4, the V gene TRBV11-2, with D possibly TRBD1 on 5 matching bases. The CDR3 consists of 14 residues. From germline, CDR1 is SGHAT and CDR2 FQNNGV. V was trimmed by 5 bases and J by 7 bases, leaving 14 bases between them. Here the CDR3 DNA reads TGTGCCAGCAGCCAAGGAGGGACGAGTGAAAAACTGTTTTTT. It yields the protein CASSQGGTSEKLFF.

CDR3 sequence: CASSWVSMGNQPQHF. The CDR3 DNA sequence: TGTGCCAGTAGTTGGGTGTCGATGGGCAATCAGCCCCAGCATTTT. V is TRBV19 and J is TRBJ1-5; no definite D call. Germline V gene sequence: CDR1 LNHDA, CDR2 SQIVND (reference sequence). CDR3 size: 15 residues. V lost 5 bases and J 2 bases, leaving 13 bases between the germline ends.